This T cell receptor beta chain was recorded in a study of CXCR3-negative and CXCR3-positive naive CD8 T cells. Broader study findings: Both of the naive subsets showed about the same high diversity, but memory CD8+ cells had much less. CXCR3-negative naive cells had less hydrophobic TRB CDR3s than did CXCR3-positive naive cells. CD5 surface expression was similar among naive subsets, and TCR strength was estimated by inference from TRB CDR3 properties. TRBV-TRBJ usage was alike in naive CXCR3-negative and CXCR3-positive cells but differed in memory cells.

5' RACE that incorporated UMI labels was used to prepare the TRB cDNA libraries. For each CDR3 protein, TCRdb gives one entry from its re-call of the 5' RACE reads, without DNA. The sample holds 100,000 to 150,000 distinct CDR3 sequences. The CDR3 loop spans 15 amino acids. Germline values: CDR1 LGHNA, CDR2 YSLEER. To note about this clonotype: Its matching antigen is unknown.

Sequenced input: naive CXCR3- CD8+ T cells from blood. Regarding subset: CD45RO-CCR7+CD27+CD95- naive CD8+ T cells lacking CXCR3 (TNR3-). The receptor was derived from a human donor in good health. Some clones in this sample may be carry-over from other donors' samples. The V and J genes are TRBV4-3 and TRBJ1-1. CDR3 region: CASSYEGWGNTEAFF.